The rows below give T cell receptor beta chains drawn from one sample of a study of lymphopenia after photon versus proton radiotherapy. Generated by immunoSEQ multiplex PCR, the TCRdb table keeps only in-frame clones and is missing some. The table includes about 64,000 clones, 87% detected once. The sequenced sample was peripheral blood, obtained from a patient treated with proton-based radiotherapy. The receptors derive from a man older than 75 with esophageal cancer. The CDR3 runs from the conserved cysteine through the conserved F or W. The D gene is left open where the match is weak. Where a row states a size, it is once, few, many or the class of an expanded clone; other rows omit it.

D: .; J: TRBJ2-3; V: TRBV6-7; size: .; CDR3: CASIHPEWTAPTDTQYF; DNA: TGTGCCAGCATCCACCCCGAATGGACAGCACCCACAGATACGCAGTATTTT
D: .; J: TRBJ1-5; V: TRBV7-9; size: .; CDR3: CASSLAGLYNQPQHF; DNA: TGTGCCAGCAGCTTAGCGGGTCTCTACAATCAGCCCCAGCATTTT
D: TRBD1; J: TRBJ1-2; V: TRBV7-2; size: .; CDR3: CASSPRTGGRQYGYTF; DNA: TGTGCCAGCAGCCCGCGGACAGGGGGCCGCCAATATGGCTACACCTTC
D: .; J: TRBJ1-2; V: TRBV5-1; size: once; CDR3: CASSLLATGPNYGYTF; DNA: TGCGCCAGCAGCTTGTTGGCTACGGGACCTAACTATGGCTACACCTTC
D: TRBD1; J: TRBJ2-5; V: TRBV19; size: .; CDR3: CASSGQGVETQYF; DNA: TGTGCCAGTAGCGGACAGGGAGTAGAGACCCAGTACTTC
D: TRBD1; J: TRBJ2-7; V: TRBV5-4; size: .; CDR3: CASSRQGIHEQYF; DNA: TGTGCCAGCAGCCGACAGGGGATCCACGAGCAGTACTTC
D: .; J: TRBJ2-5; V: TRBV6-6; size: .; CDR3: CASRGTARETQYF; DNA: TGTGCCAGCAGGGGCACCGCAAGAGAGACCCAGTACTTC
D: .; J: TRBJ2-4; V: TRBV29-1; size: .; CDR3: CSVRQGDIQYF; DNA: TGCAGCGTCCGTCAGGGAGACATTCAGTACTTC
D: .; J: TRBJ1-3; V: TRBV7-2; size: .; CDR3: CASSLGPGDTIYF; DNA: TGTGCCAGCAGCTTAGGGCCTGGAGACACCATATATTTT
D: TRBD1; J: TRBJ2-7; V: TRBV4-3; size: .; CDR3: CASSQVRQGTEQYF; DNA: TGCGCCAGCAGCCAGGTTCGACAGGGCACCGAGCAGTACTTC
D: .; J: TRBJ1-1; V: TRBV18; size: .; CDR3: CASSPTLDGSTEAFF; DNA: TGTGCCAGCTCACCCACCCTCGACGGGTCCACTGAAGCTTTCTTT
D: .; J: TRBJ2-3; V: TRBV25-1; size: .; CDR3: CASSDPVVTDTQYF; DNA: TGTGCCAGCAGTGACCCCGTAGTAACAGATACGCAGTATTTT
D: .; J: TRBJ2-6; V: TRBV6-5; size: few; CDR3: CASSYSPGSGANVLTF; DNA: TGTGCCAGCAGTTACTCGCCGGGTTCTGGGGCCAACGTCCTGACTTTC
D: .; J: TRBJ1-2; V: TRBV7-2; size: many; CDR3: CASSLSWDTANGYTF; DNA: TGTGCCAGCAGCTTAAGCTGGGACACCGCAAACGGCTACACCTTC
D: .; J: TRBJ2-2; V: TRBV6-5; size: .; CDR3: CASRGWEELFF; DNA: TGTGCCAGCAGGGGGTGGGAGGAGCTGTTTTTT
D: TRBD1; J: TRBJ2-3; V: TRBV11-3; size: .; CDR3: CASSLYQGATDTQYF; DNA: TGTGCCAGCAGCTTATATCAGGGGGCGACAGATACGCAGTATTTT
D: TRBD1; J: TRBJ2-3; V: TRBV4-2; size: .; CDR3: CASRRQGAITDTQYF; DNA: TGTGCCAGCAGACGACAGGGGGCCATCACAGATACGCAGTATTTT